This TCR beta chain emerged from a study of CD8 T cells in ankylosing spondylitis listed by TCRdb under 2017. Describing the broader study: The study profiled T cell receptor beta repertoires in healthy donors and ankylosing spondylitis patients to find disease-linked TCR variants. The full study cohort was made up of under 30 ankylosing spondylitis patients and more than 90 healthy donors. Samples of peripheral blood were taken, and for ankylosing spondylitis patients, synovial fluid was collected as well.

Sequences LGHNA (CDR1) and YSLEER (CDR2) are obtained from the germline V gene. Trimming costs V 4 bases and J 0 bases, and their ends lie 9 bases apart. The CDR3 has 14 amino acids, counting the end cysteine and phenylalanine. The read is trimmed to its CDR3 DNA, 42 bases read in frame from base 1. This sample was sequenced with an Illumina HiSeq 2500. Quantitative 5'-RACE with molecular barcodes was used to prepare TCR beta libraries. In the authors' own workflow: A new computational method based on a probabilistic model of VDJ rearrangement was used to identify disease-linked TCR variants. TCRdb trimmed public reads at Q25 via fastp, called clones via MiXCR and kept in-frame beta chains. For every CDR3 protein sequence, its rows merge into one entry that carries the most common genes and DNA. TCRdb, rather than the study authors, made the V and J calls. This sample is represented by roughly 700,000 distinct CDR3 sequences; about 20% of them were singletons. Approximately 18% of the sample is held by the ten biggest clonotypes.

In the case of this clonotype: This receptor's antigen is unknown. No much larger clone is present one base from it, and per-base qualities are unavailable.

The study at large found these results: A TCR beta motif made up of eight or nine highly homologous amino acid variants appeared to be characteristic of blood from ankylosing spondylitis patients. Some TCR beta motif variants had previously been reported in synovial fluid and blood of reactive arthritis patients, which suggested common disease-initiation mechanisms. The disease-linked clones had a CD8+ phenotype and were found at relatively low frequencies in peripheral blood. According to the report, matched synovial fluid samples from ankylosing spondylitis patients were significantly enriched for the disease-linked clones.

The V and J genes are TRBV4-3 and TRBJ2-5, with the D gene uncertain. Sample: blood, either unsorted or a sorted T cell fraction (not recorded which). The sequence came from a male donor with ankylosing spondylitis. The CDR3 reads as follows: CASSPSFYQETQYF. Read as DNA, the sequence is TGCGCCAGCAGCCCGTCGTTTTACCAAGAGACCCAGTACTTC.